These T cell receptor beta chains were read from a single sample in a study of beta chain features in type 1 diabetes. Sequencing used immunoSEQ multiplex PCR; TCRdb keeps in-frame clones, though not all of them. The sample lists 900,000 or so clones, roughly 15% occurring once. The sequenced sample was naive CD4+ T cells from blood. These receptors were collected from a woman aged 18 to 35 in good health. CDR3s include the opening cysteine and the closing phenylalanine or tryptophan. The order of the fields is D gene, clone size, J gene, V gene, CDR3 DNA, CDR3 protein. D genes are given only for firm matches. A clone size is listed for some rows: how often the clone was seen (once, few, many), or a class if it is expanded.

.	.	TRBJ2-1	TRBV4-2	TGTGCCAGCAGCCAAGATAGTAGTAGGAGTAATGAGCAGTTCTTC	CASSQDSSRSNEQFF
TRBD1	few	TRBJ2-5	TRBV29-1	TGCAGCGTGGGGGGACAGGGTTACGAGACCCAGTACTTC	CSVGGQGYETQYF
TRBD2	few	TRBJ2-1	TRBV7-3	TGTGCCAGCAGCCTACTAGCGGGATCTTTCAATGAGCAGTTCTTC	CASSLLAGSFNEQFF
TRBD1	few	TRBJ2-7	TRBV6-5	TGTGCCAGCAGTGCGGGGACAGGGTTGGGCGAGCAGTACTTC	CASSAGTGLGEQYF
TRBD2	few	TRBJ2-1	TRBV27	TGTGCCAGCGGACGCGACCGGGACTACGCCTACAATGAGCAGTTCTTC	CASGRDRDYAYNEQFF
.	.	TRBJ2-5	TRBV7-2	TGTGCCAGCAGCTGGGAAGAGACCCAGTACTTC	CASSWEETQYF
.	.	TRBJ2-7	TRBV12-2	TGTGCAAGTCGCTGGTCCCCCCTCTACGAGCAGTACTTC	CASRWSPLYEQYF
TRBD1	.	TRBJ2-4	TRBV5-1	TGCGCCAGCAGAAGGGGACAGGAGTCGGCCAAAAACATTCAGTACTTC	CASRRGQESAKNIQYF
.	few	TRBJ2-3	TRBV7-9	TGTGCCAGCAGCTCCAACAACAGGGTTGATACGCAGTATTTT	CASSSNNRVDTQYF
.	few	TRBJ2-6	TRBV7-2	TGTGCCAGCAGCGCCCATTCTGGGGCCAACGTCCTGACTTTC	CASSAHSGANVLTF
TRBD1	few	TRBJ2-2	TRBV4-2	TGTGCCAGCAGCCAAGATTTGGGGACAGGCCAAATGGGACTGTTTTTT	CASSQDLGTGQMGLFF
TRBD2	.	TRBJ2-7	TRBV7-2	TGTGCCAGCACCTTAGCGGGAGGGCCTAGCTACGAGCAGTACTTC	CASTLAGGPSYEQYF
TRBD1	few	TRBJ2-5	TRBV19	TGTGCCAGTAGTACCTCGACAGGGGGCGAGACCCAGTACTTC	CASSTSTGGETQYF
.	.	TRBJ1-1	TRBV9	TGTGCCAGCAGCGGTCCCGGGGGGGCTTTCTTT	CASSGPGGAFF
TRBD1	few	TRBJ1-1	TRBV19	TGTGCCAGTAGACTCAGGGGGCAGAACACTGAAGCTTTCTTT	CASRLRGQNTEAFF
.	.	TRBJ2-2	TRBV11-2	TGTGCCAGCAGCTTAGCCCCCTTACACCCGACGGGCGGGGAGCTGTTTTTT	CASSLAPLHPTGGELFF
.	few	TRBJ2-3	TRBV9	TGTGCCAGCAGCGTAGGGTACGGGAGTATGGATACGCAGTATTTT	CASSVGYGSMDTQYF
.	few	TRBJ2-7	TRBV5-4	TGTGCCAGCAGCTTGGGATCGGGAGTCCCTTCCTACGAGCAGTACTTC	CASSLGSGVPSYEQYF
.	.	TRBJ2-7	TRBV6-5	TGTGCCAGCAGTTACTCGATGTGGCAGGGCTACGAGCAGTACTTC	CASSYSMWQGYEQYF
.	few	TRBJ2-3	TRBV6-6	TGTGCCAGCAGCGGAAGGGGACGTTCAGATACGCAGTATTTT	CASSGRGRSDTQYF
.	few	TRBJ1-1	TRBV28	TGTGCCAGCAGTTTATTTGGGAACACTGAAGCTTTCTTT	CASSLFGNTEAFF
.	few	TRBJ1-1	TRBV19	TGTGCCAGTAGTGGCAGAGTAAGGGGACACACTGAAGCTTTCTTT	CASSGRVRGHTEAFF
.	.	TRBJ2-5	TRBV5-1	TGCGCCAGCAGCTTGGACATTTACCAAGAGACCCAGTACTTC	CASSLDIYQETQYF
.	.	TRBJ2-5	TRBV11-2	TGTGCCAGCAGCCTAGTGGGGGGCCAAGAGACCCAGTACTTC	CASSLVGGQETQYF
.	.	TRBJ2-5	TRBV7-9	TGTGCCAGCAGCAGAGGGGGGGAATTTCGAGAGACCCAGTACTTC	CASSRGGEFRETQYF
TRBD2	.	TRBJ2-7	TRBV19	TGTGCCAGTAGTATAGGGGCCCTGCGGGGGACCAACTACGAGCAGTACTTC	CASSIGALRGTNYEQYF
TRBD2	few	TRBJ2-3	TRBV28	TGTGCCAGCAGTTATCCTTCCGGGACTAGCGGGGTAGATACGCAGTATTTT	CASSYPSGTSGVDTQYF
.	few	TRBJ2-1	TRBV6-1	TGTGCCAGCAGTGAAGGGAGCACGACTGGCAATGAGCAGTTCTTC	CASSEGSTTGNEQFF
TRBD2	few	TRBJ2-1	TRBV18	TGTGCCAGCTCACCTACCGTCCGACTAGCGGGAGCACTCTACAATGAGCAGTTCTTC	CASSPTVRLAGALYNEQFF
.	few	TRBJ2-7	TRBV5-1	TGCGCCAGCAGCTTGTTGGGCTACGAGCAGTACTTC	CASSLLGYEQYF
.	few	TRBJ2-3	TRBV10-1	TGCGCCAGCAGTGAGCGGAGCACAGATACGCAGTATTTT	CASSERSTDTQYF
.	.	TRBJ2-2	TRBV9	TGTGCCAGCAGCACCCACGGGGGAACCGGGGAGCTGTTTTTT	CASSTHGGTGELFF
.	.	TRBJ2-3	TRBV9	TGTGCCAGCAGCGCAACAGGGTTTGAGGCAGATACGCAGTATTTT	CASSATGFEADTQYF
.	few	TRBJ2-1	TRBV9	TGTGCCAGCAGCGTTAGCGGAAAAACCTACAATGAGCAGTTCTTC	CASSVSGKTYNEQFF
.	few	TRBJ2-2	TRBV7-3	TGTGCCAGCAGCTCAAACCCCGGATACACCGGGGAGCTGTTTTTT	CASSSNPGYTGELFF
.	few	TRBJ1-2	TRBV14	TGTGCCAGCAGCCAAGAGAGCCTGACAAGCTATGGCTACACCTTC	CASSQESLTSYGYTF
.	few	TRBJ2-2	TRBV28	TGTGCCAGCAGTCTTTCTACCGGGGAGCTGTTTTTT	CASSLSTGELFF
.	.	TRBJ2-7	TRBV5-1	TGCGCCAGCAGCCCCGACAGAAGCTCCTACGAGCAGTACTTC	CASSPDRSSYEQYF
.	.	TRBJ1-4	TRBV2	TGTGCCAGCAGTCGGCCAGGCTTCGAAAAACTGTTTTTT	CASSRPGFEKLFF
TRBD1	.	TRBJ2-5	TRBV18	TGTGCCAGCTCACCAAGACAGGGGGCGATCCGGGAGACCCAGTACTTC	CASSPRQGAIRETQYF
.	.	TRBJ2-3	TRBV6-5	TGTGCCAGCAGCGACCTCCGGTTAACGCAGTATTTT	CASSDLRLTQYF
.	.	TRBJ2-7	TRBV2	TGTGCCAGCAAAGGGGGGTCCTACGAGCAGTACTTC	CASKGGSYEQYF
TRBD2	.	TRBJ2-1	TRBV27	TGTGCCAGCAGTAAAACTAGCGGGAGGAGGGCTTACAATGAGCAGTTCTTC	CASSKTSGRRAYNEQFF
TRBD1	few	TRBJ1-4	TRBV7-9	TGTGCCAGCAGTTCCGGGACAGGGGAAGAAAAACTGTTTTTT	CASSSGTGEEKLFF
.	.	TRBJ1-1	TRBV28	TGTGCCAGCAGCTTCGGGCCATTTAGGAGGGCTGAAGCTTTCTTT	CASSFGPFRRAEAFF
TRBD1	few	TRBJ1-1	TRBV4-2	TGTGCCAGCCGAGGACAGGGGGACACTGAAGCTTTCTTT	CASRGQGDTEAFF
TRBD1	few	TRBJ2-7	TRBV10-3	TGTGCCATCAGCGGACAGGCGATCAACGAGCAGTACTTC	CAISGQAINEQYF
.	.	TRBJ1-4	TRBV13	TGTGCCAGCAGCTTACGCAGAAGTAATAATGAAAAACTGTTTTTT	CASSLRRSNNEKLFF
.	few	TRBJ2-1	TRBV29-1	TGCAGCGCTCGTGAGACTCCGGATTTCTACAATGAGCAGTTCTTC	CSARETPDFYNEQFF
.	.	TRBJ2-5	TRBV7-2	TGTGCCAGCAGCCCAAGTACGGAGGCGACCCAGTACTTC	CASSPSTEATQYF
TRBD1	few	TRBJ1-2	TRBV7-9	TGTGCCAGCAACCGACAGGGGGCCAGCTATGGCTACACCTTC	CASNRQGASYGYTF
.	few	TRBJ2-7	TRBV6-5	TGTGCCAGCAGTTACGGTCGGGACCCTTTATACGAGCAGTACTTC	CASSYGRDPLYEQYF
TRBD2	once	TRBJ2-7	TRBV18	TGTGCCAGCTCACCAGCTAGCGGGATTGGTTCCTACGAGCAGTACTTC	CASSPASGIGSYEQYF
.	few	TRBJ2-2	TRBV10-3	TGTGCCATCAGCCTGGACCGTTCTGACGGGGAGCTGTTTTTT	CAISLDRSDGELFF